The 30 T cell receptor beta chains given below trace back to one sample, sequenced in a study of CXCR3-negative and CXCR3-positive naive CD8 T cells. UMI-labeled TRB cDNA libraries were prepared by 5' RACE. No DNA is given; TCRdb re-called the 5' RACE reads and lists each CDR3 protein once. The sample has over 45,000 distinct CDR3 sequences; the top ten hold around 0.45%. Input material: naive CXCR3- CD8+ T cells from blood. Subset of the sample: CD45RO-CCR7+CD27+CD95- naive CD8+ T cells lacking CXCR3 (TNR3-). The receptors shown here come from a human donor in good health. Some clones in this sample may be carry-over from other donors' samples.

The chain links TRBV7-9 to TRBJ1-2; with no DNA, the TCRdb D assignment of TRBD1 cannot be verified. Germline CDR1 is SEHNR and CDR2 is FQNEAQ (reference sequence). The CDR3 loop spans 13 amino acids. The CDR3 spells CASRPTGFSGYTF. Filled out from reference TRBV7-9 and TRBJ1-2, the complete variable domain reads DTGVSQNPRHKITKRGQNVTFRCDPISEHNRLYWYRQTLGQGPEFLTYFQNEAQLEKSRLLSDRFSAERPKGSFSTLEIQRTEQGDSAMYLCASRPTGFSGYTFGSGTRLTVV.

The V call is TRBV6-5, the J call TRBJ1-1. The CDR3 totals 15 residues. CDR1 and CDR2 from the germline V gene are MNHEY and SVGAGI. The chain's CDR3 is CASSEAIGGRAEAFF.

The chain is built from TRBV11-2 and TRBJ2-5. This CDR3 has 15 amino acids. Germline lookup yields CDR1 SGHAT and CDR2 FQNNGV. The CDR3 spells CASSPKAVMGETQYF.

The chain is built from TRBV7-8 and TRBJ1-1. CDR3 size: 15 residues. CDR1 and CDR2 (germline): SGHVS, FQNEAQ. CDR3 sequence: CASSHGVSENTEAFF.

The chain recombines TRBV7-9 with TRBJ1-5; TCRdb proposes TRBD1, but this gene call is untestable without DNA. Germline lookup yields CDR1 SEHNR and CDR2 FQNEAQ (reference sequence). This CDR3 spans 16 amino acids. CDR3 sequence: CASSPTGIGSNQPQHF.

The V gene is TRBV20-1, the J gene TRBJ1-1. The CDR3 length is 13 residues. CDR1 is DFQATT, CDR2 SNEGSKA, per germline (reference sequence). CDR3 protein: CSVRGGRDTEAFF.

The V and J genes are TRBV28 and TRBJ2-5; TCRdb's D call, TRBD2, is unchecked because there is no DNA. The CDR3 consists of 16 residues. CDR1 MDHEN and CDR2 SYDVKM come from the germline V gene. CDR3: CASSLAGGRVQETQYF.

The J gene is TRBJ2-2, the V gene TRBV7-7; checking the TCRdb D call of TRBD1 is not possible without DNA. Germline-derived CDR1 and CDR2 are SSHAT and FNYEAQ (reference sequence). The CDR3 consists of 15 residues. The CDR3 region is CASSRTDRASGELFF.

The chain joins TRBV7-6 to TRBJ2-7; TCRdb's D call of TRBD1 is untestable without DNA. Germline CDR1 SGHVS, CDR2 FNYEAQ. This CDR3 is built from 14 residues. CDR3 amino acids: CASSAGTGSNEQYF.

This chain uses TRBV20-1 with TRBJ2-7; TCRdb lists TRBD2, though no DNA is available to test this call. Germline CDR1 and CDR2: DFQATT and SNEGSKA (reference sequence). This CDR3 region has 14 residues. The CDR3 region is CSARVAGRDYEQYF.

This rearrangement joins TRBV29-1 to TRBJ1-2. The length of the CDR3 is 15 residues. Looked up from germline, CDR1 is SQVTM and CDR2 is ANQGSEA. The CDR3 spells CSVEGMGLEGYGYTF. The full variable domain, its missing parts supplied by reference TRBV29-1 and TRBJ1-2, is SAVISQKPSRDICQRGTSLTIQCQVDSQVTMMFWYRQQPGQSLTLIATANQGSEATYESGFVIDKFPISRPNLTFSTLTVSNMSPEDSSIYLCSVEGMGLEGYGYTFGSGTRLTVV.

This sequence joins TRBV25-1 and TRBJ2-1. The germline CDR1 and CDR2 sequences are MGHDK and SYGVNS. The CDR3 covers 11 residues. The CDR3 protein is CASSEVTEQFF. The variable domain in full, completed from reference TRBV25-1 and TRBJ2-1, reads EADIYQTPRYLVIGTGKKITLECSQTMGHDKMYWYQQDPGMELHLIHYSYGVNSTEKGDLSSESTVSRIRTEHFPLTLESARPSHTSQYLCASSEVTEQFFGPGTRLTVL.

The CDR3 here is CASSLEDEKLFF. The J gene is TRBJ1-4, the V gene TRBV7-9. The CDR3 is made up of 12 amino acids. CDR1 SEHNR and CDR2 FQNEAQ come from the germline V gene (reference sequence).

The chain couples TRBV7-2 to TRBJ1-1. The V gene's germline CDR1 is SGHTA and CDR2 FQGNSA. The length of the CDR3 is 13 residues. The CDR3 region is CASSLAPFTEAFF.

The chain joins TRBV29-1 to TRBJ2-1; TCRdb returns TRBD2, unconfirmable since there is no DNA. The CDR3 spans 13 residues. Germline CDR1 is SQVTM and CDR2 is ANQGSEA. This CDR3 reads CSLSGGTFGEQFF.

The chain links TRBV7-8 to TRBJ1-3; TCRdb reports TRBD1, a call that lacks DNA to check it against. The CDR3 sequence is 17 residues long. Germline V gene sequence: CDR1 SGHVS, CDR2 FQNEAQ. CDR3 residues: CASSWARDTDSGNTIYF.

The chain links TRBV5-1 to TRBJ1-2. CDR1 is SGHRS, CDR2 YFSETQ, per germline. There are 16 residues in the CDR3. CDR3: CASSLVPGQLHYGYTF.

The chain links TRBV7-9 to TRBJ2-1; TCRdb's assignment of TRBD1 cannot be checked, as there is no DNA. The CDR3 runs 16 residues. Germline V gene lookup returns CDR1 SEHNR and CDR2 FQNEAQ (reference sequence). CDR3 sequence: CASSPTGGTPQNEQFF. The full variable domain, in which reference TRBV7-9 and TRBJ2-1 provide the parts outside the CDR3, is DTGVSQNPRHKITKRGQNVTFRCDPISEHNRLYWYRQTLGQGPEFLTYFQNEAQLEKSRLLSDRFSAERPKGSFSTLEIQRTEQGDSAMYLCASSPTGGTPQNEQFFGPGTRLTVL.

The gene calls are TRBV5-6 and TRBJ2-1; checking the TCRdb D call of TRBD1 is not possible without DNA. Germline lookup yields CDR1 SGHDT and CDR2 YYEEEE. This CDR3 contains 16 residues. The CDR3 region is CASSLKEQGGYNEQFF. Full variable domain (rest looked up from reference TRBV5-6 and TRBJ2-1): DAGVTQSPTHLIKTRGQQVTLRCSPKSGHDTVSWYQQALGQGPQFIFQYYEEEERQRGNFPDRFSGHQFPNYSSELNVNALLLGDSALYLCASSLKEQGGYNEQFFGPGTRLTVL.

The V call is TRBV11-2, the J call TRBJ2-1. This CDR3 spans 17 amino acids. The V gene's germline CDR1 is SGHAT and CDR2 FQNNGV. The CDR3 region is CASSLRLADSSYNEQFF.

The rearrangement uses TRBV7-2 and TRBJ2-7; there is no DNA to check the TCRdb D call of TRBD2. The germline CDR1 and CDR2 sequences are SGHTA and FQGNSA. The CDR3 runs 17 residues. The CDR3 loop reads CASSSPRLAGGNDEQYF.

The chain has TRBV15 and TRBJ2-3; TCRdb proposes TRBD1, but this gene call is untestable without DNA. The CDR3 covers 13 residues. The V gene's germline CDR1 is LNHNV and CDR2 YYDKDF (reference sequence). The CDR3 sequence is CATSRGTTDTQYF.

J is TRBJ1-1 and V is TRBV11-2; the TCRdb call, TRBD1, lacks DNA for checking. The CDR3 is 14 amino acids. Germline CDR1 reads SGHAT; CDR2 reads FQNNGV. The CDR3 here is CASSLVGVDTEAFF.

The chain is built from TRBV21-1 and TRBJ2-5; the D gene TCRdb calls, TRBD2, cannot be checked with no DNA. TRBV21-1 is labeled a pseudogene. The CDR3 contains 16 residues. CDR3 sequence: CASSKAGPRGEETQYF.

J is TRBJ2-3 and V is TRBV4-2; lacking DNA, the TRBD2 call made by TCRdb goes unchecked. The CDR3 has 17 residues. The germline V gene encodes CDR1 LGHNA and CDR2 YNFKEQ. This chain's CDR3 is CASSQDPSGGPGDTQYF.

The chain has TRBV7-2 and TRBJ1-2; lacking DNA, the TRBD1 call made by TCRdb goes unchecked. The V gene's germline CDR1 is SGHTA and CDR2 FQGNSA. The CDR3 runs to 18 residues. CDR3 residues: CASSLSVEGVVIGYGYTF.

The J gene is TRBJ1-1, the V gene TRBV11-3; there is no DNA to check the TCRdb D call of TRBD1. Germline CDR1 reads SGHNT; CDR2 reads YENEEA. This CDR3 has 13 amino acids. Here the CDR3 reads CASILRGTVEAFF.

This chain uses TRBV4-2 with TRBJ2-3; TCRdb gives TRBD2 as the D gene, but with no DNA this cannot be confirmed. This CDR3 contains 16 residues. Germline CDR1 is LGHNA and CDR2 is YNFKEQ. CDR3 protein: CASSQDQASGGDTQYF.

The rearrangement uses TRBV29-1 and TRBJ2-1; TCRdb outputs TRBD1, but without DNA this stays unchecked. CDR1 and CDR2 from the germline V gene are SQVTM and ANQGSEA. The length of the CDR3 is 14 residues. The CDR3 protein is CSVETGVTYNEQFF.

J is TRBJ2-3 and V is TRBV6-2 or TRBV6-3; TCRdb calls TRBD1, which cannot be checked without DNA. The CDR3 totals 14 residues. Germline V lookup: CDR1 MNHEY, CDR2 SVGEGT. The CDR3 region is CASSFIRDPDTQYF.